This T cell receptor (beta chain) was sequenced during a study of T-cell memory formation after mild COVID-19. Study outcomes and limitations: Largely, contracting CD4+ clones fell within CM and EM, and contracting CD8+ clones within EMRA. A second wave expanding day 15 to 37 was CD4+-biased; contracting clones were balanced. Proof of SARS-CoV-2 specificity was absent for the second-wave clones that crested on day 37.

This clonotype has just a few counts. The antigen remains undetermined. The CDR3 is 12 amino acids. The germline gives CDR1 SGHRS, CDR2 YFSETQ. V was pared by 1 base and J by 7 bases, with 8 bases between. A 5'RACE reaction primed in the constant segment made cDNA libraries of TCR alpha and TCR beta, and these carried sample barcodes and UMIs. One entry per CDR3 protein, called by TCRdb with MiXCR from the 5' RACE reads. The data contain hundreds of thousands of distinct CDR3 sequences, roughly 22% of them singletons. The specimen sequenced was PBMCs or a T cell subset sorted from them (not recorded which). The source is an adult woman who had mild COVID-19 (a few samples of this study predate the infection). Cell type and time point are not known. This chain connects TRBV5-1 to TRBJ1-2; no reliable D call. The CDR3 region has the DNA TGCGCCAGCAGCTTGAAGGTCTCTGGCTACACCTTC. Translation: CASSLKVSGYTF. The full variable domain, completed using reference TRBV5-1 and TRBJ1-2, is KAGVTQTPRYLIKTRGQQVTLSCSPISGHRSVSWYQQTPGQGLQFLFEYFSETQRNKGNFPGRFSGRQFSNSRSEMNVSTLELGDSALYLCASSLKVSGYTFGSGTRLTVV.